Included here is one T cell receptor beta chain sequence, with context. Trimming cost V 0 bases and J 1 base, with 16 bases left between them. Germline V CDR1 and CDR2: SGHRS, YFSETQ. CDR3 size: 17 residues. This entry belongs to a study of regulatory dendritic cells for organ transplantation. Assay used: immunoSEQ multiplex PCR; TCRdb lists only in-frame clones, some missing. In the table there are tens of thousands of clones, around 84% of which are singletons. The rearrangement joins TRBV5-1 to TRBJ2-5, with D maybe TRBD1 (5 bases). This TCR was recovered from a human donor in good health. The sequencing input was naive CD4+ T cells from blood. Subset in this sample: CD45RA+ naive T cells. The CDR3 bases are TGCGCCAGCAGCTTGGCCGACAGCATCTACATCCAAGAGACCCAGTACTTC. It specifies CASSLADSIYIQETQYF.